This is a list of T cell receptor beta chains from one sample in a study of tumor-infiltrating lymphocytes in primary liver carcinoma. TCRdb independently ran MiXCR on the multiplex PCR reads; one entry per CDR3 protein. The sample yields about 330,000 distinct CDR3 sequences, around three fifths seen once. The sample comprised peripheral blood. The receptor source for this set is a man aged 40-50 years with primary liver carcinoma and hepatitis B virus infection. Each CDR3 is given with its conserved first and last residue. Fields, in order: V gene, clone size, J gene, D gene, CDR3 DNA, CDR3 protein. D genes are given only for firm matches. The size of a clone is reported for some rows only, either as once, few or many, or as a class for expanded clones.

TRBV11-3	many	TRBJ2-3	.	TGTGCCAGCAGTTTCGACAGTTCAGATACGCAGTATTTT	CASSFDSSDTQYF
TRBV7-9	.	TRBJ2-7	.	TGTGCCAGCAACCCAGGGGGTAGCGGGATCGACGAGCAGTACTTC	CASNPGGSGIDEQYF
TRBV7-9	.	TRBJ2-1	.	TGTGTCAGCAGCTTATCGGGATATGAGCAGTTCTTC	CVSSLSGYEQFF
TRBV11-2	many	TRBJ2-2	TRBD1	TGTGCCAGCAGCTACGGACAGGGTCGGAACACCGGGGAGCTGTTTTTT	CASSYGQGRNTGELFF
TRBV21-1	.	TRBJ2-2	.	TGTGCCAGCAGCAAATCCGGGGGAGGGCCCAACACCGGGGAGCTGTTTTTT	CASSKSGGGPNTGELFF
TRBV6-2/TRBV6-3	.	TRBJ1-2	.	TGTGCCAGCAGTAAGGATCTGGAACAGGGTCGAGGCTACACCTTC	CASSKDLEQGRGYTF
TRBV11-2	many	TRBJ2-1	TRBD2	TGTGCCAGCAGCCCTCTAGCGGGAGTGGGTAATGAGCAGTTCTTC	CASSPLAGVGNEQFF
TRBV30	.	TRBJ2-5	TRBD2	TGTGCCTGGAGTGGGACTAGCGGGAACCAAGTGACCCAGTACTTC	CAWSGTSGNQVTQYF
TRBV10-3	.	TRBJ1-5	TRBD1	TGTGCCATCAGTGAGGGGGCAGGGGGCAGTCGCAATCAGCCCCAGCATTTT	CAISEGAGGSRNQPQHF
TRBV12-3/TRBV12-4	.	TRBJ2-7	.	TGTGCCAGCAGTTTGATCAACACCTACGAGCGGTACTTC	CASSLINTYERYF
TRBV6-1	many	TRBJ1-1	.	TGTGCCAGTCGCCAGACAGGCGGAAACACTGAAGCTTTCTTT	CASRQTGGNTEAFF
TRBV6-1	.	TRBJ1-4	.	TGTGCCAGCAGCGAGGGACACCGCGGATGGGTAAAACTGTTTTTT	CASSEGHRGWVKLFF
TRBV11-2	.	TRBJ2-1	.	TGTGCCAGCAGAATCCGGTCGAGAGAGGGGTACAATGAGCGGTTCTTC	CASRIRSREGYNERFF
TRBV5-4	.	TRBJ2-2	.	TGTGCCAGCAGCGCCCGTTTCGCGAACACCGGGGAGCTGTTTTTT	CASSARFANTGELFF
TRBV6-1	few	TRBJ2-5	TRBD2	TGTGCCAGCAGTGAAGCGCTGGCGGGAGCGTGGGGTCAGACCCAGTACTTC	CASSEALAGAWGQTQYF
TRBV11-2	.	TRBJ2-3	.	TGTGCCAGCAGCTTAATCGGCGTCCAGAATACGCAGTATTTT	CASSLIGVQNTQYF
TRBV11-2	once	TRBJ2-7	TRBD1	TGCGCCAGTAGCTTAGGGTGGGGTGGGGTGACAGGGAACTCCTACGAGCAAAACTTC	CASSLGWGGVTGNSYEQNF
TRBV7-9	.	TRBJ1-6	.	TGTGCCAGCAGCTTAGGGGGCGCGAGGAATTCACCCCTCCACTTT	CASSLGGARNSPLHF
TRBV4-1	.	TRBJ2-3	TRBD2	TGCGCCAACAGTACCTTAGCGGGAGCGGTAGATACGCAGTATTTT	CANSTLAGAVDTQYF
TRBV11-2	.	TRBJ2-7	.	TGCTCCAGCAGCGAGGTCCGCACCTACGAGCAGTACTTC	CSSSEVRTYEQYF
TRBV5-6	.	TRBJ2-2	TRBD1	TGTGCCAGCAGCAGGGACAGGGAAAACACCTGGGAGCTGTTTTTT	CASSRDRENTWELFF
TRBV10-3	many	TRBJ2-7	.	TGTGCCATCAGGGGCAGGACCAATACCTACGAGCAGTACTTC	CAIRGRTNTYEQYF
TRBV12-3/TRBV12-4	many	TRBJ2-5	TRBD2	TGTGCCAGCAGTTTGGGACTAGCGGGAGGGCCTAAGGGGACCCAGTACTTC	CASSLGLAGGPKGTQYF
TRBV11-2	few	TRBJ2-7	.	TGTCCCATCAGCTTAGATATCACTAGCAGAACCCTCGAGCAATACTTC	CPISLDITSRTLEQYF
TRBV4-1	.	TRBJ2-1	.	TGCACCAGCAGACCCGGGTCAGAAAATGAGCAGTCCTTC	CTSRPGSENEQSF
TRBV6-4	many	TRBJ2-3	.	TGTGCCAGCAGTGACTCGGCTAGCACAGATACGCAGTATTTT	CASSDSASTDTQYF
TRBV6-2/TRBV6-3	many	TRBJ2-7	.	TGTGCCAGCAGTTACGGTTCCCCTAGACTCTCCTACGAGCAGTACTTC	CASSYGSPRLSYEQYF
TRBV11-2	.	TRBJ2-1	.	TGTACCAGCAGCCCATTGCAGGGATGGGAACTCAATGAGCAGTTCTTC	CTSSPLQGWELNEQFF
TRBV11-2	many	TRBJ2-4	TRBD2	TGTGCCAGCAGCCCCTCTAGCGGTAAAAACATTCAGTACTTC	CASSPSSGKNIQYF
TRBV6-5	many	TRBJ1-5	TRBD1	TGTGCCAGCAGTCCCTTCGGACAGGCATATCAGCCCCAGCATTTT	CASSPFGQAYQPQHF
TRBV6-5	many	TRBJ1-1	.	TGTGCCAGCAGTTACACAAAGAACACTGAAGCTTTCTTT	CASSYTKNTEAFF
TRBV7-9	.	TRBJ1-1	TRBD1	TGTGCCAGCACCAGGGGACAGCCCACTGAAGCTTTCTTT	CASTRGQPTEAFF
TRBV12-3/TRBV12-4	many	TRBJ2-2	.	TGTGCCAGCAGTGCCTCTACCCAGGCCGGGGAGCTGTTTTTT	CASSASTQAGELFF
TRBV12-3/TRBV12-4	.	TRBJ1-5	.	TGTGCCAGCAGTTTACGTTCGGACAACTATGGCAATCAGCCCCAGCATTTT	CASSLRSDNYGNQPQHF
TRBV6-5	.	TRBJ1-5	TRBD1	TGTGCCAACAGCCCTGGGACAGGGGGCCGGGGTAATCAGCCCCAGCATTTT	CANSPGTGGRGNQPQHF
TRBV2	.	TRBJ2-7	TRBD2	TGTGCCAGCAGGGGAGGGTTAATGGCGGGAGTTAACGAGCAGTACTTC	CASRGGLMAGVNEQYF
TRBV11-2	.	TRBJ2-3	.	TGTGCCAGCTGCATAACCGGCTTGGGTACGCAGTATTTT	CASCITGLGTQYF
TRBV29-1	many	TRBJ1-1	.	TGCAGCGTTGGGGGGGGAATGAACACTGAAGCTTTCTTT	CSVGGGMNTEAFF
TRBV5-8	.	TRBJ2-1	TRBD2	TGTGCCAGCATGGCTAGCGGGCCTTGGCAGTTCTTC	CASMASGPWQFF
TRBV18	.	TRBJ1-1	.	TGTGCCAGCTCACCACAGGCGGGGGGCCGCACTGAAGCTTTCTTT	CASSPQAGGRTEAFF
TRBV11-1	.	TRBJ2-1	TRBD2	TGTGACAGCAGCTTAGCGCTAGCGGGGGATTACAATGAGCAATTCTTC	CDSSLALAGDYNEQFF
TRBV6-5	.	TRBJ2-1	.	TGTGCCAGCAGTTACACGGTGGGAGTCAATGAGCAGCTCTTC	CASSYTVGVNEQLF
TRBV11-2	.	TRBJ2-4	TRBD2	TGTGCCAGCAGCTTAAGTGCCTCGGGGATCGGGGGGAGCAAAAACATTCAGTACTTC	CASSLSASGIGGSKNIQYF
TRBV11-2	.	TRBJ1-1	.	TGTGCCGGCAGCTTAGGACGGAGGTTTGCGGCTTTCTTT	CAGSLGRRFAAFF
TRBV5-4	.	TRBJ2-5	TRBD1	TGTGCCAGCGGCCAGGGACAGCAAGAGACCCATTACTTC	CASGQGQQETHYF
TRBV12-3/TRBV12-4	.	TRBJ1-2	.	TGTGCCAGCAGTTTAGGAGCCAACCGATGGGATGGCTACACCTTC	CASSLGANRWDGYTF
TRBV10-2	.	TRBJ2-7	TRBD2	TGCGCCAGCAGTGGCCGAGCGGGGTGGTCCCTCAACGAGCAGTACTTC	CASSGRAGWSLNEQYF
TRBV11-2	.	TRBJ1-2	.	TGCGCCAGCAGCTTAACCCAAACAGGGAGCTATGGCTACGCCTTC	CASSLTQTGSYGYAF
TRBV30	.	TRBJ2-1	.	TGTGCCTGGAGTGCTTCTAGCGAGGGTGAGCAGTTCTTC	CAWSASSEGEQFF
TRBV13	.	TRBJ2-3	.	TGTGCCAGCAGCCCAGGACAGTTCACAGATACGCAGTATTTT	CASSPGQFTDTQYF
TRBV11-2	.	TRBJ1-4	.	TGTGCCAGCAGCGCCGACCCCCGGGATGGGCGATCTAATGAAAAACTGTTTTTT	CASSADPRDGRSNEKLFF
TRBV7-9	.	TRBJ2-7	TRBD1	TGTGCCAGCAGCTTAGGAGTCGGGACAGGGGCCTACGAGCAGTACTTC	CASSLGVGTGAYEQYF
TRBV4-1	many	TRBJ2-2	.	TGCGCCAGCAGCTCAGTGGGCCTCCGGGTAACCGGGGAGCTGTTTTTT	CASSSVGLRVTGELFF
TRBV11-2	.	TRBJ2-7	.	TGTGCCAGCAGCATAGGGACCCCGGATTACGAGCAGTACTTC	CASSIGTPDYEQYF
TRBV6-1	.	TRBJ2-2	.	TGTGCCAGCAGTGAAAGGCCTGTTAGACAGATAAACACCGGGGAGCTGTTTTTT	CASSERPVRQINTGELFF